The T cell receptor beta chain under discussion was sequenced for a study of OX40 agonist ivuxolimab in advanced cancers. Study summary: Ivuxolimab, an antibody that agonizes OX40 (CD134), was administered to the patients.

Clones were read by immunoSEQ multiplex PCR, and TCRdb kept only the in-frame ones, dropping some. The sample yields around 40,000 clones, less than 90% seen once. The V end lost 4 bases, the J end lost 3 bases, and 4 bases lay between the germline ends. The CDR3 has 11 amino acids. Per the germline V gene, CDR1 is MNHEY and CDR2 is SVGAGI. Study observations and caveats: Specificity for antigen went undetermined in the expanded peripheral T cells.

With baseline, cycle 4 day 1, and cycle 7 day 1 as timepoints, blood was sampled. With regard to this clone: Its antigen is not identified.

The source is an adult with an advanced solid tumor such as melanoma, head and neck, liver or kidney cancer. This chain uses TRBV6-5 with TRBJ2-7; no firm D call. This specimen consisted of CD4+ or CD8+ T cells sorted from blood, obtained in a trial of the OX40 agonist ivuxolimab. In DNA form, the CDR3 reads TGTGCCAGCAGTTCGATCTACGAGCAGTACTTC. This codes for CASSSIYEQYF.